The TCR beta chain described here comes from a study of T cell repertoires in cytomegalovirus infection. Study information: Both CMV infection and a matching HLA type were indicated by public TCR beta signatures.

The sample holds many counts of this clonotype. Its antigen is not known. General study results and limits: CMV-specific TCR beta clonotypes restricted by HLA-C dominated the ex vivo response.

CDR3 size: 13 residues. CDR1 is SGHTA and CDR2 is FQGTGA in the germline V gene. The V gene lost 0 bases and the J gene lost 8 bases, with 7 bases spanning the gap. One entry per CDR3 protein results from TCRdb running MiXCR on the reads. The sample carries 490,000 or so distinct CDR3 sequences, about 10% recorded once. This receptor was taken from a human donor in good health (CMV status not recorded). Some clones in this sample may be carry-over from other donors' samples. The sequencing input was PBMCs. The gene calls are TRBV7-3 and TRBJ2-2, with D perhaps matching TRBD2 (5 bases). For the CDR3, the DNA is TGTGCCAGCAGCTTAACCGGGGAAGGGGAGCTGTTTTTT. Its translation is CASSLTGEGELFF.